This T cell receptor (beta chain) was captured by sequencing in a study of beta chain features in type 1 diabetes. Study at large: Healthy donors and patients showed comparable age, gender and cell yields. General study points: Insertion counts at VDJ junctions were lower in type 1 diabetes patients, who also showed more deletions there.

Since all of the isolated RNA was reverse transcribed, expressed TCRB transcripts were what got sequenced. Measured with immunoSEQ multiplex PCR; TCRdb has only the in-frame clones, and not every one. The data hold some 140,000 clones, with approximately 9.2% observed a single time. Germline CDR1 is SEHNR and CDR2 is FQNEAQ (reference sequence). The CDR3 covers 16 residues. Trimming took 4 bases from V and 1 from J, leaving 17 bases between them. The table lists this clone with many counts. Its target is unknown. This rearrangement joins TRBV7-9 to TRBJ2-7; the D gene is possibly TRBD2 (6 bases). This receptor was taken from a man aged 18 to 30 in good health. Material: central memory CD4+ T cells from blood. The CDR3 spells CASSSILTGGSYEQYF. CDR3 DNA: TGTGCCAGCAGCTCCATTCTTACCGGGGGTTCCTACGAGCAGTACTTC. The full variable domain, its missing parts supplied by reference TRBV7-9 and TRBJ2-7, is DTGVSQNPRHKITKRGQNVTFRCDPISEHNRLYWYRQTLGQGPEFLTYFQNEAQLEKSRLLSDRFSAERPKGSFSTLEIQRTEQGDSAMYLCASSSILTGGSYEQYFGPGTRLTVT.